The 9 T cell receptor beta chains listed next were all sequenced from one sample in a study of Graves' ophthalmopathy and Graves' hyperthyroidism. Amplification from RNA transcripts yielded the TCR beta CDR3 regions. HTBI-primed first-round RT-PCR preceded second-round multiplex PCR. TCRdb reanalysed the multiplex PCR reads using MiXCR and keeps one entry per CDR3 protein. The repertoire holds under 350,000 distinct CDR3 sequences, roughly 15% seen once, with 10% to 15% in the top ten. The sequencing sample was made of peripheral blood. These receptor sequences come from an adult man with Graves' ophthalmopathy.

This clonotype was seen ten or more times. V is TRBV19 and J is TRBJ2-7; D perhaps matches TRBD1 (6 bases). V lost 5 bases and J 0 bases, leaving 11 bases between the germline ends. The germline gives CDR1 LNHDA, CDR2 SQIVND (reference sequence). The CDR3 loop spans 14 amino acids. The CDR3, as DNA: TGTGCCAGTAGTCCACAGGGAAACTCCTACGAGCAGTACTTC. Translated, it gives CASSPQGNSYEQYF.

This clonotype has a count of ten or more. The rearrangement links TRBV12-3 or TRBV12-4 to TRBJ2-5; 10 nucleotides align to TRBD1. V was pared by 6 bases and J by 4 bases, with 8 bases of the junction left unmatched. CDR3 length: 15 residues. This CDR3 is CASRNKGQGTETQYF. In nucleotides, the CDR3 is TGTGCCAGCAGAAACAAGGGACAGGGGACAGAGACCCAGTACTTC.

Points on this clonotype: Sequence at one end of the junction differs from germline and may be a read error. This chain connects TRBV7-7 to TRBJ2-5, with D perhaps TRBD2 (6 bases). This CDR3 region has 15 residues. Germline loops: CDR1 SSHAT, CDR2 FNYEAQ (reference sequence). The CDR3 DNA is TGTGCTAGCAGCTTAGCGGTCGGGGATTCGGAGACCCAGTACTTC. It yields the protein CASSLAVGDSETQYF.

This clonotype was seen many times. The rearrangement joins TRBV6-4 to TRBJ2-7; a weak D match, TRBD1 (6 bases). Germline loops: CDR1 MRHNA, CDR2 SNTAGT. The V gene lost 2 bases and the J gene lost 0 bases, with 29 bases spanning the gap. The CDR3 is 21 residues long. The CDR3 nucleotides are TGTGCCAGCAGTGACCAATTTTCCCGGGGACAATCAATATTCTCCTCCTACGAGCAGTACTTC. This gives the protein CASSDQFSRGQSIFSSYEQYF.

Ten or more counts support this clonotype. The gene calls are TRBV6-1 and TRBJ2-2, with D perhaps matching TRBD1 or TRBD2 (5 bases each). CDR1 and CDR2 from the germline V gene are MNHNS and SASEGT. The CDR3 runs to 12 residues. V gave up 7 bases and J gave up 6 bases, with 9 bases separating them. The CDR3 loop is CASNRGAGELFF. The CDR3 bases are TGTGCCAGCAACCGAGGGGCCGGGGAGCTGTTTTTT.

This clonotype was picked up many times. The rearrangement links TRBV2 to TRBJ2-2; a weak D match, TRBD1 (6 bases). Trimming took 2 bases from V and 15 from J, leaving 10 bases between them. Per the germline V gene, CDR1 is SNHLY and CDR2 is FYNNEI. This CDR3 has 11 residues. The CDR3 coding sequence is TGTGCCAGCAGTGAACAGGGGTTGGTGTTTTTT. Residues: CASSEQGLVFF.

Ten or more counts support this clonotype. This chain's CDR3 is CASSEGTGDYGYTF. In nucleotides, the CDR3 is TGTGCCAGCAGCGAGGGGACAGGGGACTATGGCTACACCTTC. The chain carries TRBV9 and TRBJ1-2; 10 bases are a match to TRBD1. There are 14 residues in the CDR3. The germline gives CDR1 SGDLS, CDR2 YYNGEE. J was trimmed by 3 bases and V by 3 bases; bases with no gene match: 2.

At least ten counts were recorded for this clonotype. The gene calls are TRBV28 and TRBJ1-5, with D perhaps matching TRBD1 (5 bases). The V gene's germline CDR1 is MDHEN and CDR2 SYDVKM. V lost 0 bases to trimming and J lost 7 bases, with 10 bases between them. The CDR3 runs to 14 residues. The CDR3 DNA sequence: TGTGCCAGCAGTTTATGGCAGGGCGGGCAGCCCCAGCATTTT. Residues: CASSLWQGGQPQHF.

This sequence joins TRBV20-1 and TRBJ2-5; possible D gene TRBD2, 7 bases. Germline lookup yields CDR1 DFQATT and CDR2 SNEGSKA (reference sequence). Trimming removed 3 bases from V and 5 bases from J, with 16 bases in between. The CDR3 covers 14 residues. CDR3 region: CSASLGGARETQYF. The CDR3, as DNA: TGCAGTGCTAGTCTAGGGGGGGCCAGGGAGACCCAGTACTTC.